Below, 18 T cell receptor beta chains from the same sample are listed, as sequenced in a study of CD8 T cells in ankylosing spondylitis. Study results and limitations: Ankylosing spondylitis blood appeared to carry a characteristic TCR beta motif of seven to nine highly homologous variants.

No cognate antigen is known for these TCRs. TCRdb recomputed calls from the 5' RACE reads with MiXCR, one row per CDR3 protein. Of around 540,000 distinct CDR3 sequences detected, 9.5% to 15% appear once; the ten largest clones hold under 7.5%. Sequenced: blood, either unsorted or a sorted T cell fraction (not recorded which). The receptors derive from a male donor with ankylosing spondylitis.

Regarding this clonotype: This may be a read error: a much more frequent sequence differs by one nucleotide. The V call is TRBV12-3 or TRBV12-4, the J call TRBJ1-1, with 10 bases aligning to TRBD1. The CDR3 totals 16 residues. The CDR3 reads CANSLRDRGLWIEAFF. For the CDR3, the DNA is TGTGCCAACAGTCTCCGGGACAGGGGCCTGTGGATTGAAGCTTTCTTT.

This clonotype was recorded a few times. The chain uses TRBV5-6 and TRBJ2-1; D unclear. V gave up 4 bases and J gave up 8 bases, with 7 bases separating them. Germline V gene sequence: CDR1 SGHDT, CDR2 YYEEEE. The CDR3 is made up of 11 amino acids. As DNA, the CDR3 is TGTGCCAGCAGCCACTGGGATGAGCAGTTCTTC. It specifies CASSHWDEQFF.

A note on this clonotype: The junction departs from germline at one end; a sequencing error may be responsible. The V call is TRBV20-1, the J call TRBJ2-1; a weak D match, TRBD1 (5 bases). The germline CDR1 and CDR2 sequences are DFQATT and SNEGSKA (reference sequence). CDR3 length equals 11 residues. CDR3 sequence: CSASQGRQLVF. Here the CDR3 DNA reads TGCAGTGCTAGTCAGGGCCGGCAACTGGTCTTC.

Only a few counts were recorded for this clonotype. The J gene is TRBJ2-3, the V gene TRBV5-1; D is unclear. The CDR3 consists of 13 residues. V was trimmed by 1 base and J by 3 bases, leaving 6 bases between them. CDR1 and CDR2 from the germline V gene are SGHRS and YFSETQ. The CDR3 reads CASSLPTTDTQYF. The CDR3 region has the DNA TGCGCCAGCAGCTTGCCGACTACAGATACGCAGTATTTT. Combining the CDR3 with reference TRBV5-1 and TRBJ2-3 gives the whole variable domain KAGVTQTPRYLIKTRGQQVTLSCSPISGHRSVSWYQQTPGQGLQFLFEYFSETQRNKGNFPGRFSGRQFSNSRSEMNVSTLELGDSALYLCASSLPTTDTQYFGPGTRLTVL.

A few counts support this clonotype. The J gene is TRBJ2-1, the V gene TRBV5-1, with D possibly called TRBD1 or TRBD2 (5 bases each). The germline gives CDR1 SGHRS, CDR2 YFSETQ. V lost 2 bases and J lost 6, with 18 bases in between. CDR3 length: 16 amino acids. CDR3 sequence reads: CASSLGVASPFNEQFF. The CDR3, as DNA: TGCGCCAGCAGCTTAGGGGTAGCGTCCCCTTTCAATGAGCAGTTCTTC. The whole variable domain, remainder taken from reference TRBV5-1 and TRBJ2-1, is KAGVTQTPRYLIKTRGQQVTLSCSPISGHRSVSWYQQTPGQGLQFLFEYFSETQRNKGNFPGRFSGRQFSNSRSEMNVSTLELGDSALYLCASSLGVASPFNEQFFGPGTRLTVL.

Only a few counts were recorded for this clonotype. This rearrangement joins TRBV11-2 to TRBJ2-7; 14 bases line up with TRBD2. CDR1 is SGHAT, CDR2 FQNNGV, per germline. The CDR3 runs to 18 residues. Germline trimming cut 1 base from V and 4 bases from J; bases unmatched to any gene: 9. The DNA of the CDR3 is TGTGCCAGCAGCTTAGTCCACCCGGGACTAGCGGGAGTATACGAGCAGTACTTC. Residues: CASSLVHPGLAGVYEQYF.

This clonotype has more than one count but fewer than ten. The rearrangement uses TRBV20-1 and TRBJ2-5; 11 bases map to TRBD2. The germline V gene has CDR1 DFQATT and CDR2 SNEGSKA (reference sequence). The V and J ends lost 3 bases and 5 bases, in that order; junction bases with no gene match: 8. CDR3 length equals 15 residues. CDR3 in DNA: TGCAGTGCTAGGGAGTTAGCGGGAGGGACGGAGACCCAGTACTTC. Translating it yields CSARELAGGTETQYF.

This clonotype came up a few times. The chain's CDR3 is CASSMTGIVVAGELFF. The DNA of the CDR3 is TGTGCCAGTAGTATGACAGGGATCGTCGTCGCCGGGGAGCTGTTTTTT. The chain employs TRBV19 and TRBJ2-2; 7 positions match TRBD1. The V and J ends lost 3 bases and 6 bases, in that order; junction bases with no gene match: 10. The length of the CDR3 is 16 residues. The germline CDR1 and CDR2 sequences are LNHDA and SQIVND (reference sequence).

This clonotype was observed a few times. V and J are TRBV29-1 and TRBJ1-1, with D hard to call. Trimming shortened V by 5 bases and J by 3 bases, and 16 bases separated the two germline ends. Germline V CDR1 and CDR2: SQVTM, ANQGSEA. The CDR3 loop spans 14 amino acids. The DNA of the CDR3 is TGCAGCGTTATCGGCTGGGGATACGACACTGAAGCTTTCTTT. This translates into CSVIGWGYDTEAFF.

This clonotype has only a few counts. The chain uses TRBV11-2 and TRBJ2-1, with unresolved D. This CDR3 region has 15 residues. The germline gives CDR1 SGHAT, CDR2 FQNNGV. V dropped 2 bases and J dropped 4 bases, with 12 bases sitting between them. CDR3 sequence: CASSLHLDGYNEQFF. DNA of the CDR3: TGTGCCAGCAGCTTACATTTGGACGGATACAATGAGCAGTTCTTC.

A few counts support this clonotype. This chain uses TRBV5-5 with TRBJ2-1; TRBD2 agrees at 8 bases. The germline V gene encodes CDR1 SGHKS and CDR2 YYEKEE (reference sequence). J lost 4 bases, V lost 0 bases, and 3 bases had no gene match. CDR3 length: 15 residues. CDR3 protein: CASSLVSGVYNEQFF. Here the CDR3 DNA reads TGTGCCAGCAGCTTGGTTAGCGGGGTTTACAATGAGCAGTTCTTC.

This clonotype has a handful of counts. The rearrangement links TRBV3-1 to TRBJ1-1, with 11 nucleotides matching TRBD1. Germline loops: CDR1 LGHDT, CDR2 YNNKEL (reference sequence). The CDR3 sequence is 13 residues long. The junction had 10 bases not matched to a gene; V was cut back by 6 bases and J by 13 bases. In DNA form, the CDR3 reads TGTGCCAGCAGTCAGGGGACAGGGGGTTTAGGTTTCTTT. Amino acids: CASSQGTGGLGFF. Variable domain in full (rest from reference TRBV3-1 and TRBJ1-1): DTAVSQTPKYLVTQMGNDKSIKCEQNLGHDTMYWYKQDSKKFLKIMFSYNNKELIINETVPNRFSPKSPDKAHLNLHINSLELGDSAVYFCASSQGTGGLGFFGQGTRLTVV.

V usage is TRBV6-2 or TRBV6-3 and J usage is TRBJ2-3; D gene unclear. There are 13 residues in the CDR3. Trimming stripped 4 bases from V and 10 bases from J, with 15 bases between. Germline V gives CDR1 MNHEY, CDR2 SVGEGT. The CDR3 loop is CASSSDQTGAQYF. The CDR3, as DNA: TGTGCCAGCAGTTCGGACCAGACGGGTGCGCAGTATTTT.

This chain uses TRBV19 with TRBJ2-7, with D perhaps matching TRBD1 (6 bases). Trimming took 7 bases from V and 2 from J, leaving 12 bases between them. CDR1 is LNHDA, CDR2 SQIVND, per germline (reference sequence). CDR3 length: 13 amino acids. The CDR3 reads CASTGQTPYEQYF. The CDR3 DNA is TGTGCCAGTACAGGACAGACCCCCTACGAGCAGTACTTC.

The V gene is TRBV20-1, the J gene TRBJ1-6; no clear D. The CDR3 is 14 amino acids. Per germline, CDR1 DFQATT and CDR2 SNEGSKA (reference sequence). The V and J ends lost 3 bases and 10 bases respectively, with 16 bases between them. The CDR3 DNA reads TGCAGTGCTAGTCCTTGGGGTTTTAGGTCACCCCTCCACTTT. Translation gives CSASPWGFRSPLHF.

Note on this clonotype: The junction does not match germline at one end; this may be a read error. The chain recombines TRBV6-1 with TRBJ2-1, with D tentatively TRBD1 (6 bases). Per germline, CDR1 MNHNS and CDR2 SASEGT. The CDR3 length is 14 residues. CDR3 sequence (DNA): TGTGCCAGCAGAGAAGACAGGTCAGCCAATGAGCAGTTCTTC. This sequence encodes CASREDRSANEQFF.

The rearrangement uses TRBV24-1 and TRBJ1-1; the D gene is possibly TRBD1 (5 bases). Germline V gene data show CDR1 as KGHDR and CDR2 as SFDVKD. V was clipped by 5 bases and J by 10 bases, with 16 bases between them. The CDR3 totals 13 residues. CDR3 sequence reads: CATSARDRGGAFF. CDR3 coding DNA: TGTGCCACCAGTGCCCGGGACCGCGGGGGAGCTTTCTTT.

This clonotype was observed a few times. The chain recombines TRBV2 with TRBJ2-1, with TRBD2 matching over 11 bases. The CDR3 contains 14 residues. V lost 4 bases and J lost 15; bases outside the gene matches: 11. Germline V gene sequence: CDR1 SNHLY, CDR2 FYNNEI. Here the CDR3 DNA reads TGTGCCAGCAGTGTGGGGCTAGCGGGAGGTAGCGCGTTCTTC. This gives the protein CASSVGLAGGSAFF.